These 7 T cell receptor beta chains share one sample of origin, sequenced in a study of Ad26.COV2.S vaccination and SARS-CoV-2 variants. Treatment of the sample: over 15 received Ad26.COV2.S at low or high dose, single or two shots; 5 received placebo; per-sample allocation not given. All samples were drawn on day 63, counting from the first vaccine or placebo injection. Assay used: immunoSEQ multiplex PCR; TCRdb lists only in-frame clones, some missing. The profile shows roughly 450,000 clones, over 75% of them singletons. The specimen was peripheral blood, collected in a trial of Ad26.COV2.S vaccine versus placebo. These receptors all come from a person aged 18-60 years who received the Ad26.COV2.S COVID-19 vaccine or a placebo.

This CDR3 is CASSPNTGQGGNTEAFF. The CDR3 nucleotides read TGTGCCAGCAGCCCAAATACTGGACAGGGAGGGAACACTGAAGCTTTCTTT. V usage is TRBV6-2 or TRBV6-3 and J usage is TRBJ1-1, with 8 bases aligning to TRBD1. Germline V gene data show CDR1 as MNHEY and CDR2 as SVGEGT. CDR3 size: 17 residues. J lost 1 base, V lost 6 bases, and 13 bases had no gene match.

This chain joins TRBV5-1 and TRBJ1-5; D may be TRBD1 (6 bases). The CDR3 is made up of 15 amino acids. The V gene lost 4 bases and the J gene lost 7 bases, with 18 bases spanning the gap. Germline V gene data show CDR1 as SGHRS and CDR2 as YFSETQ. For the CDR3, the DNA is TGCGCCAGCAGCCCCACCGTAGGGGGGAACCAGCCCCAGCATTTT. Translation: CASSPTVGGNQPQHF.

This chain's CDR3 is CASSRDRVSYNEQFF. The CDR3 DNA sequence: TGCGCCAGCAGCCGAGACAGGGTGTCCTACAATGAGCAGTTCTTC. The gene calls are TRBV4-1 and TRBJ2-1; TRBD1 aligns across 7 bases. Germline V lookup: CDR1 MGHRA, CDR2 YSYEKL. V dropped 4 bases and J dropped 1; count of bases not matched to a gene: 4. The CDR3 covers 15 residues.

This chain connects TRBV6-5 to TRBJ2-5; either TRBD1 or TRBD2 may supply D (5 bases each). The V gene lost 8 bases and the J gene lost 3 bases, with 13 bases spanning the gap. CDR1 is MNHEY, CDR2 SVGAGI, per germline. The length of the CDR3 is 13 residues. The CDR3 protein is CASGRDPEETQYF. DNA for the CDR3: TGTGCCAGCGGACGGGACCCCGAAGAGACCCAGTACTTC.

Comment on this clone: Additional DNA sequences in this sample encode the identical CDR3. The rearrangement joins TRBV4-3 to TRBJ2-7, with TRBD2 as a possible D gene (7 bases). The CDR3 runs to 15 residues. Between the trimmed V and J ends, which lost 1 base and 0 bases, there was a span of 10 bases. Germline V lookup: CDR1 LGHNA, CDR2 YSLEER. CDR3 sequence reads: CASSQARGPSYEQYF. As DNA, the CDR3 is TGCGCCAGCAGCCAAGCGCGGGGGCCCTCCTACGAGCAGTACTTC.

The J gene is TRBJ1-2, the V gene TRBV6-5; 8 positions agree with TRBD1. Germline V gene data show CDR1 as MNHEY and CDR2 as SVGAGI. The CDR3 has 15 residues. Trimming took 2 bases from V and 3 from J; bases not matched to a gene: 5. CDR3 DNA sequence: TGTGCCAGCAGTTACGGCAGGGGGCGATACTATGGCTACACCTTC. Its translation: CASSYGRGRYYGYTF.

The J gene is TRBJ1-4, the V gene TRBV4-1; 7 bases are a match to TRBD1. This CDR3 is built from 15 residues. Germline V gene lookup returns CDR1 MGHRA and CDR2 YSYEKL. J was trimmed by 2 bases and V by 4 bases; bases with no gene match: 4. CDR3 sequence: CASSLRQGTNEKLFF. The CDR3 nucleotides are TGCGCCAGCAGCCTGAGACAGGGCACTAATGAAAAACTGTTTTTT.